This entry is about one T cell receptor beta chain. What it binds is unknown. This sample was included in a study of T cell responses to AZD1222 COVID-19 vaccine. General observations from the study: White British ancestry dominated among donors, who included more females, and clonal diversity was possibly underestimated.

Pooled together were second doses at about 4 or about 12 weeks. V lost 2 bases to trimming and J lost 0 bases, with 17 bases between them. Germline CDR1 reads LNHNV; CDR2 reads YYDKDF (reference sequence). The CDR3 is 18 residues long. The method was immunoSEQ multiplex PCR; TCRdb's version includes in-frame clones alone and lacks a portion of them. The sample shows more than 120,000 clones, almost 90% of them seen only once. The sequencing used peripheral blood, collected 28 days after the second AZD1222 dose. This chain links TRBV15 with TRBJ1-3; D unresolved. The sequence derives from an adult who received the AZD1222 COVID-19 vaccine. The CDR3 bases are TGTGCCACCAGCAGACCGTCGGATCCGTCTTACTCTGGAAACACCATATATTTT. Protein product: CATSRPSDPSYSGNTIYF.